The entry below gives a single T cell receptor (beta chain) sequence along with its context. This entry belongs to a study of T cell changes during pregnancy in multiple sclerosis. Germline CDR1 and CDR2: SGHRS and YFSETQ. The CDR3 runs 14 residues. The V and J ends lost 3 bases and 1 base, in that order; junction bases with no gene match: 3. The method was immunoSEQ multiplex PCR; TCRdb's version includes in-frame clones alone and lacks a portion of them. The sample has tens of thousands of clones, about 90% seen once; the top ten hold about 0.45%. Here the sequenced sample was CD4+ T cells from peripheral blood mononuclear cells, taken in the second trimester of pregnancy. The chain couples TRBV5-1 to TRBJ1-2; 7 bases map to TRBD1. The source of this sequence is a female donor with multiple sclerosis, enrolled in a pregnancy study. CDR3: CASSSTGNNYGYTF. CDR3 sequence (DNA): TGCGCCAGCAGCTCGACAGGGAATAACTATGGCTACACCTTC.